The table lists the clone carrying this T cell receptor (beta chain) with a few counts. Antigen unknown. This sample's time point: healthy volunteer bleed at 2 weeks. It was from unfractionated whole blood that total RNA was extracted. This entry is derived from a study of human T cells and chemical hapten exposure. Study information: Among samples, TCR yields varied mainly because of small differences in pooled library volume. Study findings and constraints: After DPC sensitization, TCRs above 1 in 1000 frequency showed no change.

The study's library attached unique molecular identifiers to single cDNA molecules. MiXCR was run by TCRdb on the RACE reads, yielding one entry per CDR3 protein. The table lists more than 70,000 distinct CDR3 sequences, about 8.7% of them singletons. Input material: whole blood. The TCR comes from a female donor in good health. Some clones in this sample may be carry-over from other donors' samples.

The CDR3 spells CASSVMGGSITGELFF. The CDR3 DNA follows: TGTGCCAGCAGCGTGATGGGCGGGAGTATAACCGGGGAGCTGTTTTTT. The chain joins TRBV9 to TRBJ2-2, with TRBD2 identical over 7 bases. V dropped 2 bases and J dropped 5; count of bases not matched to a gene: 9. This CDR3 region has 16 residues. Germline CDR1 and CDR2: SGDLS and YYNGEE.